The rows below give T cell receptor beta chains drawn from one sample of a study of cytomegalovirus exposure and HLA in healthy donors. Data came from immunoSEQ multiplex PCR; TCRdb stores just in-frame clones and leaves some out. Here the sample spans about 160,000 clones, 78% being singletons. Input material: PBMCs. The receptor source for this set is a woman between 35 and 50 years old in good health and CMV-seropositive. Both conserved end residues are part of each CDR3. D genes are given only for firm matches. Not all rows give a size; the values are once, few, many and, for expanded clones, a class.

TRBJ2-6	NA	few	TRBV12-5	TGTGCTAGTGGATATTACAGGGCCCCTGGGGCCAACGGCCTGACTTTC	CASGYYRAPGANGLTF
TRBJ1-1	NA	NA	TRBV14	TGTGCCAGCAGCCAAAAAGGAGTGGGCGGGAAAAACACTGAAGCTTTCTTT	CASSQKGVGGKNTEAFF
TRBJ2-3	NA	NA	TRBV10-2	TGCGCCAGCAGTGTACTGGTCTCCCAGGGGTTAGATACGCAGTATTTT	CASSVLVSQGLDTQYF
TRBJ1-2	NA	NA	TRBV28	TGTGCCAGCAGTTTGAGGGAGTCCAGGTTGCCCTATGGCTACACCTTC	CASSLRESRLPYGYTF
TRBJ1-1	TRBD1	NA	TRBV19	TGTGCCAGTAGTATCCAACAGGGGATGAACACTGAAGCTTTCTTT	CASSIQQGMNTEAFF
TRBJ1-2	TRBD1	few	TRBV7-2	TGTGCCAGCAGCCCCGTTTTAGGGGGCGACTATGGCTACACCTTC	CASSPVLGGDYGYTF
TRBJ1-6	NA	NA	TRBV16	TGTGCCAGCAGCCCCGGGACATTCAATAATTCACCCCTCCACTTT	CASSPGTFNNSPLHF
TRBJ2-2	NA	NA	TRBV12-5	TGTGCTAGTGGTACCACAGCGGCGTTCCCCGGGGAGCTGTTTTTT	CASGTTAAFPGELFF
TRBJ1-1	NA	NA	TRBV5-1	TGCGCCAGCAGCTCCGCCGGGGTTGGGGTGAGGGCTTTCTTT	CASSSAGVGVRAFF
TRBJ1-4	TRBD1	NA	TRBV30	TGTGCCTGGGACAGGGTAGGAGAAAAACTGTTTTTT	CAWDRVGEKLFF
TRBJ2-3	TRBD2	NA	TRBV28	TGTGCCAGCAGTTTACTAGCGGGGGGTAATACGCAGTATTTT	CASSLLAGGNTQYF
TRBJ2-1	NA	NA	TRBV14	TGTGCCAGCAGCCCCTCGGGGTTTGGATTCAATGAGCAGTTCTTC	CASSPSGFGFNEQFF
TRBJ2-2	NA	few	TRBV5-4	TGTGCCAGCAGCCAAGCGTTCAGCGGGCTGAACACCGGGGAGCTGTTTTTT	CASSQAFSGLNTGELFF